This TCR beta chain appears in the sequencing data of a study of cytomegalovirus exposure and HLA in healthy donors. This PCR relied on a set of 60 Vbeta primers and 13 Jbeta primers. TCRdb's copy holds only in-frame clones and misses some; the assay was immunoSEQ multiplex PCR. The data show around 85,000 clones, around 80% seen once. A few counts support this clone. The CDR3 length is 12 residues. V was shortened by 2 bases and J by 8 bases, with 10 bases between the two germline ends. Germline values: CDR1 GTSNPN, CDR2 SVGIG (reference sequence). The receptor comes from a man aged 30 to 45 in good health and CMV-seronegative. V usage is TRBV30 and J usage is TRBJ1-5; the D is unclear. The source material was PBMCs. The CDR3 bases are TGTGCCTGGAGTCCGGGTCCCAAGCCCCAGCATTTT. Amino acids: CAWSPGPKPQHF.